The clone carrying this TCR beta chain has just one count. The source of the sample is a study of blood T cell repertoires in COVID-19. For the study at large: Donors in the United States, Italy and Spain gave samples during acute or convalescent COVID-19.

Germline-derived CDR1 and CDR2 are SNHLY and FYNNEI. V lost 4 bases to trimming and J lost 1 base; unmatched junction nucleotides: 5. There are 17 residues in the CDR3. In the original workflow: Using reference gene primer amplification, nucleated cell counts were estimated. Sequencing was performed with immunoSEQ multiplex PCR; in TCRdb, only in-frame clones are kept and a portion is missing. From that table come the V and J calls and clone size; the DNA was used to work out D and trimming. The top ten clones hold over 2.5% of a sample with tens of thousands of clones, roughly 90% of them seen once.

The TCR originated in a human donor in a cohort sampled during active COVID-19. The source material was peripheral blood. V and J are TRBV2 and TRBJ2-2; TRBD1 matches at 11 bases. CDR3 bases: TGTGCCAGCAGTGGGACAGGGGGCTTAGGGAACACCGGGGAGCTGTTTTTT. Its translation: CASSGTGGLGNTGELFF.